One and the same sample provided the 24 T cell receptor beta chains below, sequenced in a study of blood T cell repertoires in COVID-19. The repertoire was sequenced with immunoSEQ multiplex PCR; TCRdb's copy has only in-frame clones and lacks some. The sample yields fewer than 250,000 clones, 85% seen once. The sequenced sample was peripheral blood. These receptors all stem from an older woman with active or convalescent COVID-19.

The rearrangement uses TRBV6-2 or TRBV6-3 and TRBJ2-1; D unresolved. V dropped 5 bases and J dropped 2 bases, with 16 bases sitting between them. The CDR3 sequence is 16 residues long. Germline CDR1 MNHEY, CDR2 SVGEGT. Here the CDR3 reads CASSLLSPRTYNEQFF. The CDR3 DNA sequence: TGTGCCAGCAGTCTACTTAGCCCGCGAACCTACAATGAGCAGTTCTTC.

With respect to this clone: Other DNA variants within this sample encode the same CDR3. The CDR3 DNA follows: TGTGCCAGCAGCAGGGGGAGCAATCAGCCCCAGCATTTT. Amino acid sequence: CASSRGSNQPQHF. V and J are TRBV6-5 and TRBJ1-5, with 7 bases that match TRBD1. After removal of 6 bases from V and 1 base from J, the junction contained 0 bases not matched to a gene. The CDR3 has 13 amino acids. CDR1 MNHEY and CDR2 SVGAGI come from the germline V gene.

The DNA for the CDR3 is TGCGCCAGCAGCCAAAGAGGGTTGAACACTGAAGCTTTCTTT. This codes for CASSQRGLNTEAFF. The chain recombines TRBV4-1 with TRBJ1-1; D remains unclear. The germline V and J ends were trimmed by 2 bases and 0 bases, with 7 bases remaining between them. The germline gives CDR1 MGHRA, CDR2 YSYEKL. The CDR3 sequence is 14 residues long.

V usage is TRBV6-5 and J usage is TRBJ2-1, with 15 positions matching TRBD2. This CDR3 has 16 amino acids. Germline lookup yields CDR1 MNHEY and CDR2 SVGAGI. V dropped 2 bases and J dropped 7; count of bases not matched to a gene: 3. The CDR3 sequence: CASSYLGTSGRNEQFF. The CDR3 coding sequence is TGTGCCAGCAGTTACCTCGGGACTAGCGGGAGGAATGAGCAGTTCTTC.

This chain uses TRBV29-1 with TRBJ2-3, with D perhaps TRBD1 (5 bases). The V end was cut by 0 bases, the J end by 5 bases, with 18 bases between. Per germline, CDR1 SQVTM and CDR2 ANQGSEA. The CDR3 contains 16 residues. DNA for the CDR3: TGCAGCGTTGAAGATCGGCTAGGGGTCGGGCAAGATACGCAGTATTTT. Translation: CSVEDRLGVGQDTQYF.

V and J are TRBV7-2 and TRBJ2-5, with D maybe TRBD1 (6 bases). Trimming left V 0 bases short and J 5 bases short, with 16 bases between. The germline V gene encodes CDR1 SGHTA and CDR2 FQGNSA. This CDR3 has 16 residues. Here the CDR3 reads CASSLARTVFRETQYF. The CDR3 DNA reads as TGTGCCAGCAGCTTAGCCAGGACAGTCTTCCGGGAGACCCAGTACTTC.

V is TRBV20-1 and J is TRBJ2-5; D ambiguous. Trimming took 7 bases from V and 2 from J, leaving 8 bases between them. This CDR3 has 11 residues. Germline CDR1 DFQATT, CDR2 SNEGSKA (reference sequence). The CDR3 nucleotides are TGCAGTGTCGGCAGGCAAGAGACCCAGTACTTC. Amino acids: CSVGRQETQYF.

CDR3 sequence reads: CASSANLAGYANTGELFF. The CDR3 DNA sequence: TGCGCCAGCAGCGCAAATCTAGCGGGATACGCGAACACCGGGGAGCTGTTTTTT. V is TRBV5-1 and J is TRBJ2-2; 9 bases fit TRBD2. The CDR3 is made up of 18 amino acids. Germline CDR1 and CDR2: SGHRS and YFSETQ. V lost 4 bases, J lost 0 bases, and 10 bases stayed unmatched.

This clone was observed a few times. The DNA of the CDR3 is TGTGCCAGCAGTGGAATAGCGGGAGGCAGGGGGGGGATTTACGAGCAGTACTTC. Encoded protein: CASSGIAGGRGGIYEQYF. V is TRBV6-1 and J is TRBJ2-7; the match to TRBD2 covers 10 bases. V lost 4 bases, J lost 4 bases, and 16 bases stayed unmatched. There are 18 residues in the CDR3. The V gene's germline CDR1 is MNHNS and CDR2 SASEGT.

CDR3 nucleotides: TGTGCCAGCAGCTCTACAGGGGGCGCCGCTGAAGCTTTCTTT. It codes for CASSSTGGAAEAFF. V usage is TRBV9 and J usage is TRBJ1-1; 9 positions match TRBD1. After removal of 4 bases from V and 6 bases from J, the junction contained 7 bases not matched to a gene. Germline assignment: CDR1 SGDLS and CDR2 YYNGEE. This CDR3 region has 14 residues.

CDR3 residues: CASSLERGTEAFF. The CDR3 nucleotides are TGCGCCAGCAGCTTGGAAAGGGGTACTGAAGCTTTCTTT. The rearrangement links TRBV5-1 to TRBJ1-1, with D maybe TRBD1 (5 bases). The germline gives CDR1 SGHRS, CDR2 YFSETQ. This CDR3 comprises 13 residues. Between the trimmed V and J ends, which lost 0 bases and 5 bases, there was a span of 8 bases.

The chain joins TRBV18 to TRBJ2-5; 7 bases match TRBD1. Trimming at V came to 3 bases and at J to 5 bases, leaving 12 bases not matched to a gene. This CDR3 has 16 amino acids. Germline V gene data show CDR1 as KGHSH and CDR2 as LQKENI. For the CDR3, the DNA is TGTGCCAGCTCACCCGTCCCCCGCCGACAGGGCGAGACCCAGTACTTC. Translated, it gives CASSPVPRRQGETQYF.

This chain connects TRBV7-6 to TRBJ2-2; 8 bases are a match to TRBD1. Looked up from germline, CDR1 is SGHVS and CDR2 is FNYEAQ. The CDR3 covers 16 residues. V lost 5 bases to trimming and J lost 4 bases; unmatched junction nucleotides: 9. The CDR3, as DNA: TGTGCCAGCAGCCTATGGACAGGGTTGGGCACCGGGGAGCTGTTTTTT. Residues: CASSLWTGLGTGELFF.

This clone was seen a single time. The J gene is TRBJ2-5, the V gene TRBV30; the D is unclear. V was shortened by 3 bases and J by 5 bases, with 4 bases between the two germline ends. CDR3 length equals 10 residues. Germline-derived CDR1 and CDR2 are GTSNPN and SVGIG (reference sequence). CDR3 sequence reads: CAWSRETQYF. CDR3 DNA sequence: TGTGCCTGGAGCCGGGAGACCCAGTACTTC.

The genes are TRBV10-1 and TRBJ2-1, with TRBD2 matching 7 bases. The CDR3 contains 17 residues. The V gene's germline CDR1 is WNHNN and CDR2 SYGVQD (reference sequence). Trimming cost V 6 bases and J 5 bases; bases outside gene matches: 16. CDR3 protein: CASSDVAASGQHNEQFF. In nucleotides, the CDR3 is TGCGCCAGCAGCGACGTCGCGGCTAGCGGACAACACAATGAGCAGTTCTTC.

The DNA of the CDR3 is TGTGCCAGCAGTGAAGGGGCAGGGTACCTCTACAATGAGCAGTTCTTC. This gives the protein CASSEGAGYLYNEQFF. The genes are TRBV2 and TRBJ2-1, with TRBD1 as a possible D gene (5 bases). The CDR3 loop spans 16 amino acids. V lost 1 base and J 3 bases, leaving 13 bases between the germline ends. Germline V gene data show CDR1 as SNHLY and CDR2 as FYNNEI.

Written as DNA, the CDR3 is TGCGCCAGCAGCCACGCAAACCGGGACTGGTCTAGCACAGATACGCAGTATTTT. Protein product: CASSHANRDWSSTDTQYF. The chain joins TRBV4-1 to TRBJ2-3, with D possibly matching TRBD2 (6 bases). V was pared by 3 bases and J by 0 bases, with 19 bases between. The CDR3 extends over 18 amino acids. Germline lookup yields CDR1 MGHRA and CDR2 YSYEKL.

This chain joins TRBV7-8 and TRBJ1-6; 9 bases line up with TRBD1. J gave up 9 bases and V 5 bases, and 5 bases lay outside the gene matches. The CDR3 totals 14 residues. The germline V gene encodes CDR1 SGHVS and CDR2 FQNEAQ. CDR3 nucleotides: TGTGCCAGCAGCGGGGACAGGGCCCCTTCACCCCTCCACTTT. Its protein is CASSGDRAPSPLHF.

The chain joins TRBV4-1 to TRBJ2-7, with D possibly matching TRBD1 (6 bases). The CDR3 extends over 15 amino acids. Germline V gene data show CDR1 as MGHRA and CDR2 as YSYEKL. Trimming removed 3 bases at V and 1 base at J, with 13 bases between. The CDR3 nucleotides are TGCGCCAGCAGCCAGGAATGGGACACATCCTACGAGCAGTACTTC. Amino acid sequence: CASSQEWDTSYEQYF.

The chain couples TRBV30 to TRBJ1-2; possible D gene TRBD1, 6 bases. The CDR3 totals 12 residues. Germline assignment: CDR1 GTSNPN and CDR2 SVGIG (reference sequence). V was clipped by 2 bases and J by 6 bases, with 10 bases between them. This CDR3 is CAWSHYRDGYTF. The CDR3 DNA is TGTGCCTGGAGTCATTACAGGGATGGCTACACCTTC.

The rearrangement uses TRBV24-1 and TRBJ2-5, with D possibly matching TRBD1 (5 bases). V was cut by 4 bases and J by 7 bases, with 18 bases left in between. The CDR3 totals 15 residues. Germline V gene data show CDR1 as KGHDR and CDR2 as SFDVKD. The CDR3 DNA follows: TGTGCCACCAGTGAAGGGCAGGGCCAATGGGTGACCCAGTACTTC. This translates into CATSEGQGQWVTQYF.

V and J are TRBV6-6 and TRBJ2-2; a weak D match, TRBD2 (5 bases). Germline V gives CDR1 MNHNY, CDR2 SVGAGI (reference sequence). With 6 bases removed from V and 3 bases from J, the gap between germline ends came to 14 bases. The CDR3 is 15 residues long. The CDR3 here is CASSPPGRDTGELFF. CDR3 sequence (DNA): TGTGCCAGCAGCCCCCCGGGAAGGGACACCGGGGAGCTGTTTTTT.

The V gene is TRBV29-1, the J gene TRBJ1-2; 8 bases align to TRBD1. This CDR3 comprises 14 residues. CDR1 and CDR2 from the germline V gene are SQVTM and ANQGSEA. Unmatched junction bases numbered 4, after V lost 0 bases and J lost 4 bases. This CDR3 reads CSVEDRGRSYGYTF. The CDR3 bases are TGCAGCGTTGAAGACAGGGGGCGCAGCTATGGCTACACCTTC.

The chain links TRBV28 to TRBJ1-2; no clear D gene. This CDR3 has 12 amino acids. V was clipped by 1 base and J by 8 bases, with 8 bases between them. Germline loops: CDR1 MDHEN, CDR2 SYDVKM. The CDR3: CASSLFRVGYTF. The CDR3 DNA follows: TGTGCCAGCAGTTTATTCCGTGTGGGCTACACCTTC.